Listed here are 24 T cell receptor beta chains from one sample, sequenced in a study of T cells in pancreatic ductal adenocarcinoma. No neoadjuvant therapy was given to the selected pancreatic ductal adenocarcinoma patients before their surgery. The method was immunoSEQ multiplex PCR; TCRdb's version includes in-frame clones alone and lacks a portion of them. The profile shows about 98,000 clones, about 95% of them singletons. The sequencing sample was made of PBMCs. The receptors were sampled from a human donor with pancreatic ductal adenocarcinoma.

The chain carries TRBV19 and TRBJ2-3; no clear D. Between the trimmed V and J ends, which lost 4 bases and 0 bases, there was a span of 11 bases. The CDR3 length is 15 residues. Per germline, CDR1 LNHDA and CDR2 SQIVND (reference sequence). CDR3 protein: CASSTSSFSTDTQYF. The CDR3 bases are TGTGCCAGTAGTACGTCTAGTTTTAGCACAGATACGCAGTATTTT.

This sequence joins TRBV19 and TRBJ2-5; 7 positions match TRBD1. V was pared by 7 bases and J by 1 base, with 9 bases of the junction left unmatched. Germline CDR1 is LNHDA and CDR2 is SQIVND (reference sequence). This CDR3 comprises 15 residues. The CDR3 DNA reads TGTGCCAGTATGGGTTCTGGGACAGCCCAAGAGACCCAGTACTTC. Amino acid sequence: CASMGSGTAQETQYF.

Here the CDR3 reads CASSYSGGGRNEQFF. The CDR3 DNA follows: TGTGCCAGCAGTTACTCGGGGGGGGGTCGCAATGAGCAGTTCTTC. This chain connects TRBV6-5 to TRBJ2-1; TRBD2 agrees at 7 bases. CDR3 size: 15 residues. Germline-derived CDR1 and CDR2 are MNHEY and SVGAGI. V gave up 0 bases and J gave up 6 bases; unmatched junction bases: 5.

The chain links TRBV6-5 to TRBJ2-2, with TRBD2 as a possible D gene (5 bases). Per germline, CDR1 MNHEY and CDR2 SVGAGI. The CDR3 sequence is 14 residues long. The V and J ends lost 4 bases and 7 bases respectively, with 13 bases between them. As DNA, the CDR3 is TGTGCCAGCAGTTTACAGAGACGGGGCGGGGAGCTGTTTTTT. This translates into CASSLQRRGGELFF.

The V gene is TRBV9, the J gene TRBJ2-7; 7 bases fit TRBD2. Germline CDR1 and CDR2: SGDLS and YYNGEE. The CDR3 has 14 residues. J was trimmed by 6 bases and V by 8 bases; bases with no gene match: 14. The CDR3 is CARKLLAESCEQYF. The CDR3 region has the DNA TGTGCCAGAAAACTGCTAGCGGAGAGCTGCGAGCAGTACTTC.

The chain links TRBV29-1 to TRBJ1-4, with 10 bases matching TRBD1. Losses at the gene ends were 7 bases for V and 6 bases for J; bases not matched to a gene: 2. This CDR3 has 12 amino acids. Germline V gives CDR1 SQVTM, CDR2 ANQGSEA. The DNA of the CDR3 is TGCAGCGCGGGACAGGGGTATGAAAAACTGTTTTTT. This translates into CSAGQGYEKLFF. The entire variable domain, with the rest obtained from reference TRBV29-1 and TRBJ1-4, is as follows: SAVISQKPSRDICQRGTSLTIQCQVDSQVTMMFWYRQQPGQSLTLIATANQGSEATYESGFVIDKFPISRPNLTFSTLTVSNMSPEDSSIYLCSAGQGYEKLFFGSGTQLSVL.

CDR3 protein: CSAPRYNEQFF. DNA for the CDR3: TGCAGTGCCCCGAGATACAATGAGCAGTTCTTC. This sequence joins TRBV20-1 and TRBJ2-1; no reliable D call. Germline V gene lookup returns CDR1 DFQATT and CDR2 SNEGSKA (reference sequence). Trimming removed 6 bases at V and 4 bases at J, with 7 bases between. The CDR3 is made up of 11 amino acids.

This chain links TRBV6-1 with TRBJ2-7; D remains ambiguous. The length of the CDR3 is 13 residues. From germline, CDR1 is MNHNS and CDR2 SASEGT. V was pared by 8 bases and J by 1 base, with 12 bases between. CDR3 DNA sequence: TGTGCCAGCGACGAAGCTAGGTCCTACGAGCAGTACTTC. Amino acid sequence: CASDEARSYEQYF.

This sequence joins TRBV28 and TRBJ1-4; TRBD1 matches at 9 bases. V shed 4 bases, J shed 8 bases, and the junction held 8 bases outside the gene matches. The CDR3 loop spans 15 amino acids. From germline, CDR1 is MDHEN and CDR2 SYDVKM. The CDR3 is CASSSSGTGSEKLFF. The CDR3 bases are TGTGCCAGCAGTTCATCCGGGACAGGGTCGGAAAAACTGTTTTTT.

The J gene is TRBJ2-5, the V gene TRBV29-1; 12 bases fit TRBD2. The CDR3 contains 17 residues. V trimming: 7 bases; J trimming: 5 bases; junction bases outside the gene matches: 17. Germline assignment: CDR1 SQVTM and CDR2 ANQGSEA. CDR3 nucleotides: TGCAGCGCCGACCCTAGCGGGAGGGCTAGGGCCGGGGAGACCCAGTACTTC. Translated: CSADPSGRARAGETQYF.

The V gene is TRBV30, the J gene TRBJ1-1, with a possible D match to TRBD1 (6 bases). The CDR3 runs to 16 residues. Germline V gene sequence: CDR1 GTSNPN, CDR2 SVGIG (reference sequence). V was clipped by 0 bases and J by 1 base, with 15 bases between them. The CDR3 sequence: CAWSVVPGASNTEAFF. The CDR3 DNA is TGTGCCTGGAGTGTTGTTCCAGGGGCCTCGAACACTGAAGCTTTCTTT. The full variable domain, in which reference TRBV30 and TRBJ1-1 provide the parts outside the CDR3, is SQTIHQWPATLVQPVGSPLSLECTVEGTSNPNLYWYRQAAGRGLQLLFYSVGIGQISSEVPQNLSASRPQDRQFILSSKKLLLSDSGFYLCAWSVVPGASNTEAFFGQGTRLTVV.

The rearrangement uses TRBV9 and TRBJ2-7; TRBD2 matches at 10 bases. V was clipped by 0 bases and J by 3 bases; unmatched bases: 6. From germline, CDR1 is SGDLS and CDR2 YYNGEE. The CDR3 loop spans 16 amino acids. CDR3 DNA: TGTGCCAGCAGCGTAGGGGATAGGACTAGCGGCTACGAGCAGTACTTC. Translation: CASSVGDRTSGYEQYF.

The chain joins TRBV7-2 to TRBJ2-7, with 7 bases aligning to TRBD2. Germline CDR1 is SGHTA and CDR2 is FQGNSA. With V trimmed by 3 bases and J by 0 bases, 8 bases remained unmatched. The CDR3 sequence is 16 residues long. CDR3 coding DNA: TGTGCCAGCAGCTTTTTCCCGGGGACTAACTCCTACGAGCAGTACTTC. It translates to CASSFFPGTNSYEQYF.

V is TRBV27 and J is TRBJ2-1; D remains unclear. The CDR3 contains 14 residues. Germline V CDR1 and CDR2: MNHEY, SMNVEV (reference sequence). V was pared by 6 bases and J by 4 bases, with 13 bases between. CDR3: CASSLVRPYNEQFF. In nucleotides, the CDR3 is TGTGCCAGCAGCTTAGTGCGTCCATACAATGAGCAGTTCTTC.

The chain links TRBV7-3 to TRBJ2-7; a weak D match, TRBD2 (6 bases). CDR3 length equals 13 residues. With 6 bases removed from V and 6 bases from J, the gap between germline ends came to 15 bases. Germline lookup yields CDR1 SGHTA and CDR2 FQGTGA. The CDR3 nucleotides read TGTGCCAGCAGTTCCCAGGGAGGTGGCGAGCAGTACTTC. As protein: CASSSQGGGEQYF.

V gene TRBV4-2 combines with J gene TRBJ1-2; 7 bases are a match to TRBD1. Trimming at V came to 4 bases and at J to 4 bases, leaving 3 bases not matched to a gene. CDR3 length: 13 residues. The V gene's germline CDR1 is LGHNA and CDR2 YNFKEQ. CDR3 region: CASSPGDSYGYTF. The CDR3, as DNA: TGTGCCAGCAGCCCCGGGGACAGCTATGGCTACACCTTC.

The V gene is TRBV11-3, the J gene TRBJ2-5, with 8 bases lining up with TRBD1. The V segment lost 5 bases and the J segment 3 bases; nucleotides outside the gene matches: 11. The CDR3 is 16 residues long. Germline assignment: CDR1 SGHNT and CDR2 YENEEA. The CDR3 sequence: CASSPAGQGSEETQYF. In nucleotides, the CDR3 is TGTGCCAGCAGCCCCGCTGGACAGGGATCGGAAGAGACCCAGTACTTC.

On this clone itself: The same CDR3 arises from other DNA sequences in this sample as well. This chain connects TRBV5-1 to TRBJ2-2; tentatively, D is TRBD1 (6 bases). Trimming pared 0 bases from V and 0 bases from J, leaving 9 bases between. Germline loops: CDR1 SGHRS, CDR2 YFSETQ. There are 16 residues in the CDR3. This CDR3 reads CASSLAGHTNTGELFF. CDR3 sequence (DNA): TGCGCCAGCAGCTTGGCGGGACACACGAACACCGGGGAGCTGTTTTTT. Looking up the rest from reference TRBV5-1 and TRBJ2-2 gives the full variable domain: KAGVTQTPRYLIKTRGQQVTLSCSPISGHRSVSWYQQTPGQGLQFLFEYFSETQRNKGNFPGRFSGRQFSNSRSEMNVSTLELGDSALYLCASSLAGHTNTGELFFGEGSRLTVL.

The chain carries TRBV28 and TRBJ2-7, with TRBD1 matching over 7 bases. The germline V gene encodes CDR1 MDHEN and CDR2 SYDVKM. The CDR3 length is 16 residues. J was trimmed by 3 bases and V by 4 bases; bases with no gene match: 12. CDR3 protein: CASSSPRHRGFYEQYF. The CDR3 region has the DNA TGTGCCAGCAGTTCTCCAAGGCACAGGGGTTTCTACGAGCAGTACTTC.

The genes are TRBV9 and TRBJ2-5, with a possible D match to TRBD2 (5 bases). The V gene's germline CDR1 is SGDLS and CDR2 YYNGEE. With 7 bases removed from V and 4 bases from J, the gap between germline ends came to 20 bases. The CDR3 spans 15 residues. In nucleotides, the CDR3 is TGTGCCAGCGGGTTTGAGGGAGTCAGAGGAGAGACCCAGTACTTC. It yields the protein CASGFEGVRGETQYF.

This clone was seen a single time. The chain joins TRBV29-1 to TRBJ1-1; 9 bases match TRBD1. Germline V gene lookup returns CDR1 SQVTM and CDR2 ANQGSEA. Trimming took 6 bases from V and 6 from J; bases not matched to a gene: 8. The CDR3 spans 13 residues. The CDR3 sequence is CSVSGTGSAEAFF. The DNA of the CDR3 is TGCAGCGTAAGCGGGACAGGGTCTGCTGAAGCTTTCTTT.

Concerning this clone: The junction departs from the called germline gene at one end, perhaps through a read error. CDR3 bases: TGTGCCAGCAGCTTGTCCCCAGGGGGCTCCCACAATGAGCAGTTCTTC. Translating gives CASSLSPGGSHNEQFF. The chain is built from TRBV5-6 and TRBJ2-1, with 8 bases identical to TRBD1. The CDR3 has 16 residues. Germline CDR1 reads SGHDT; CDR2 reads YYEEEE.

This rearrangement joins TRBV6-6 to TRBJ2-7; TRBD1 agrees at 8 bases. Trimming removed 5 bases from V and 2 bases from J; junction bases left unmatched: 11. The CDR3 totals 16 residues. Germline lookup yields CDR1 MNHNY and CDR2 SVGAGI (reference sequence). CDR3 coding DNA: TGTGCCAGCAGTCCACGGGCGGGACAGGCCCCCTACGAGCAGTACTTC. It yields the protein CASSPRAGQAPYEQYF.

The rearrangement joins TRBV19 to TRBJ1-1, with D maybe TRBD1 (6 bases). V lost 10 bases, J lost 4 bases, and 16 bases lay in between. This CDR3 contains 13 residues. Germline-derived CDR1 and CDR2 are LNHDA and SQIVND (reference sequence). The CDR3 region is CATSDDRRTEAFF. CDR3 nucleotide sequence: TGTGCCACCTCGGACGACAGGCGCACTGAAGCTTTCTTT. The variable domain in full, with the rest retrieved from reference TRBV19 and TRBJ1-1, is DGGITQSPKYLFRKEGQNVTLSCEQNLNHDAMYWYRQDPGQGLRLIYYSQIVNDFQKGDIAEGYSVSREKKESFPLTVTSAQKNPTAFYLCATSDDRRTEAFFGQGTRLTVV.